The 23 T cell receptor beta chains reported below all come from one sample, sequenced in a study of cytomegalovirus exposure and HLA in healthy donors. Data came from immunoSEQ multiplex PCR; TCRdb stores just in-frame clones and leaves some out. Of roughly 200,000 clones listed, approximately 84% are singletons. Sequencing input: PBMCs. The receptors here all came from a woman between 18 and 30 years old in good health and CMV-seropositive.

The chain recombines TRBV6-1 with TRBJ2-3; maybe TRBD2 (6 bases). The CDR3 loop spans 14 amino acids. Germline V gene data show CDR1 as MNHNS and CDR2 as SASEGT. Trimming stripped 4 bases from V and 4 bases from J, with 12 bases between. The CDR3 nucleotides are TGTGCCAGCAGTGTTGGGGGGAGCCCAGATACGCAGTATTTT. Its translation: CASSVGGSPDTQYF.

This chain connects TRBV6-6 to TRBJ1-3, with D unclear. Germline V gene data show CDR1 as MNHNY and CDR2 as SVGAGI (reference sequence). CDR3 size: 13 residues. Trimming removed 8 bases from V and 6 bases from J, with 14 bases in between. Here the CDR3 DNA reads TGTGCCAGCTCCCAATTGGGAGCAAACACCATATATTTT. Protein product: CASSQLGANTIYF.

V gene TRBV7-8 combines with J gene TRBJ2-3; 14 bases fit TRBD2. Germline CDR1 and CDR2: SGHVS and FQNEAQ. The length of the CDR3 is 17 residues. The V segment lost 5 bases and the J segment 1 base; nucleotides outside the gene matches: 5. CDR3 in DNA: TGTGCCAGCAGCACCCCGACTAGCGGGGGGGGCACAGATACGCAGTATTTT. It translates to CASSTPTSGGGTDTQYF.

The chain is built from TRBV4-2 and TRBJ2-2; the D is unclear. Germline-derived CDR1 and CDR2 are LGHNA and YNFKEQ. V was trimmed by 4 bases and J by 6 bases, leaving 6 bases between them. This CDR3 region has 12 residues. The DNA for the CDR3 is TGTGCCAGCAGCCTCATCCCCGGGGAGCTGTTTTTT. It yields the protein CASSLIPGELFF.

The gene calls are TRBV13 and TRBJ2-1; no firm D call. The V gene lost 5 bases and the J gene lost 9 bases, with 8 bases spanning the gap. Germline V gene lookup returns CDR1 PRHDT and CDR2 FYEKMQ (reference sequence). This CDR3 region has 11 residues. The CDR3 DNA follows: TGTGCCAGCAGCCTTAGTGGTGAGCAGTTCTTC. This encodes CASSLSGEQFF.

This clone was picked up a small number of times. J is TRBJ1-2 and V is TRBV7-2; D remains ambiguous. The CDR3 totals 12 residues. Germline V gene sequence: CDR1 SGHTA, CDR2 FQGNSA. The ends were cut back, 3 bases at V and 6 bases at J, with 8 bases in the middle. DNA of the CDR3: TGTGCCAGCAGCTTCGCCAGGCATGGCTACACCTTC. It translates to CASSFARHGYTF. Complete variable domain (other parts from reference TRBV7-2 and TRBJ1-2): GAGVSQSPSNKVTEKGKDVELRCDPISGHTALYWYRQSLGQGLEFLIYFQGNSAPDKSGLPSDRFSAERTGGSVSTLTIQRTQQEDSAVYLCASSFARHGYTFGSGTRLTVV.

This clone was observed a few times. The chain carries TRBV4-2 and TRBJ1-2; possibly TRBD1 for D (5 bases). The CDR3 length is 15 residues. Trimming cost V 3 bases and J 3 bases, with 14 bases left between them. Germline assignment: CDR1 LGHNA and CDR2 YNFKEQ. In DNA, the CDR3 is TGTGCCAGCAGCCAGTGGTCTGCGGGGGACTATGGCTACACCTTC. This translates into CASSQWSAGDYGYTF.

V and J are TRBV19 and TRBJ2-7; tentatively, D is TRBD1 (6 bases). The CDR3 sequence is 13 residues long. Germline V gene sequence: CDR1 LNHDA, CDR2 SQIVND (reference sequence). Trimming removed 1 base at V and 5 bases at J, with 9 bases between. The CDR3 spells CASSIVGGHEQYF. CDR3 in DNA: TGTGCCAGTAGTATAGTTGGGGGCCACGAGCAGTACTTC.

The chain links TRBV28 to TRBJ1-5; 7 positions match TRBD1. Germline assignment: CDR1 MDHEN and CDR2 SYDVKM. This CDR3 is 13 amino acids long. The junction had 4 bases not matched to a gene; V was cut back by 8 bases and J by 3 bases. For the CDR3, the DNA is TGTGCCAGCCAGGACAGGTTCAATCAGCCCCAGCATTTT. Amino acid sequence: CASQDRFNQPQHF.

This clone came up once. The V call is TRBV27, the J call TRBJ1-6; 8 bases map to TRBD1. Germline CDR1 and CDR2: MNHEY and SMNVEV (reference sequence). The V and J ends lost 7 bases and 7 bases, in that order; junction bases with no gene match: 6. The CDR3 is 14 amino acids. CDR3: CASTDRALNSPLHF. CDR3 bases: TGTGCCAGCACGGACAGGGCCTTAAATTCACCCCTCCACTTT.

V usage is TRBV18 and J usage is TRBJ2-1; D uncertain. The CDR3 covers 12 residues. The V and J ends lost 3 bases and 9 bases respectively, with 9 bases between them. Germline V gives CDR1 KGHSH, CDR2 LQKENI. The CDR3 coding sequence is TGTGCCAGCTCACCTCTGGAGAGTGAGCAGTTCTTC. It specifies CASSPLESEQFF. The full variable domain, in which reference TRBV18 and TRBJ2-1 provide the parts outside the CDR3, is NAGVMQNPRHLVRRRGQEARLRCSPMKGHSHVYWYRQLPEEGLKFMVYLQKENIIDESGMPKERFSAEFPKEGPSILRIQQVVRGDSAAYFCASSPLESEQFFGPGTRLTVL.

The V gene is TRBV5-4, the J gene TRBJ2-5; D is perhaps TRBD1 (6 bases). Germline V gene lookup returns CDR1 SGHNT and CDR2 YYREEE (reference sequence). V dropped 3 bases and J dropped 2 bases, with 17 bases sitting between them. The CDR3 extends over 16 amino acids. The CDR3 bases are TGTGCCAGCAGCTCAGGATCGGGACAAATTCAAGAGACCCAGTACTTC. Its translation is CASSSGSGQIQETQYF.

The chain is built from TRBV30 and TRBJ1-3; D uncertain. V shed 3 bases and J shed 2 bases, with 11 bases lying between them. The germline V gene encodes CDR1 GTSNPN and CDR2 SVGIG (reference sequence). This CDR3 is 14 amino acids long. CDR3 amino acids: CAWRSRGPGNTIYF. The CDR3 DNA reads TGTGCCTGGAGGTCCAGAGGGCCTGGAAACACCATATATTTT.

The rearrangement joins TRBV9 to TRBJ2-3; D may be TRBD2 (5 bases). Trimming removed 6 bases from V and 0 bases from J, with 14 bases in between. Germline CDR1 SGDLS, CDR2 YYNGEE. This CDR3 is built from 15 residues. In nucleotides, the CDR3 is TGTGCCAGCAACGGCGGAGGATCTAGCACAGATACGCAGTATTTT. Its protein product is CASNGGGSSTDTQYF.

This clone was seen only once. The genes are TRBV27 and TRBJ2-2; D possibly corresponds to TRBD1 (6 bases). The CDR3 runs to 13 residues. The germline gives CDR1 MNHEY, CDR2 SMNVEV (reference sequence). V was pared by 3 bases and J by 6 bases, with 8 bases between. The CDR3 spells CASSLYRAGELFF. The CDR3 coding sequence is TGTGCCAGCAGTTTGTACAGGGCCGGGGAGCTGTTTTTT.

V and J are TRBV5-4 and TRBJ1-2; possibly TRBD1 for D (5 bases). CDR3 length equals 16 residues. V was trimmed by 4 bases and J by 2 bases, leaving 18 bases between them. Germline values: CDR1 SGHNT, CDR2 YYREEE (reference sequence). CDR3 nucleotide sequence: TGTGCCAGCAGCAATCCCTCGGGGGGGAGAAACTATGGCTACACCTTC. As protein: CASSNPSGGRNYGYTF.

This chain links TRBV19 with TRBJ1-1, with D unclear. V dropped 6 bases and J dropped 0 bases, with 11 bases sitting between them. Germline lookup yields CDR1 LNHDA and CDR2 SQIVND (reference sequence). This CDR3 region has 14 residues. CDR3 in DNA: TGTGCCAGTAGGATAAAAAGCTTGAACACTGAAGCTTTCTTT. Protein sequence: CASRIKSLNTEAFF.

V usage is TRBV11-1 and J usage is TRBJ2-1; 9 nucleotides agree with TRBD1. Germline trimming cut 5 bases from V and 7 bases from J; bases unmatched to any gene: 6. Germline loops: CDR1 SGHAT, CDR2 FQDESV (reference sequence). The CDR3 is 14 residues long. Here the CDR3 DNA reads TGTGCCAGCAGCCCGAGACAGGGGGGGAATGAGCAGTTCTTC. Translating it yields CASSPRQGGNEQFF.

The table lists this clone with a count of one. The V gene is TRBV29-1, the J gene TRBJ2-7, with D possibly TRBD2 on 7 matching bases. This CDR3 comprises 12 residues. Trimming took 7 bases from V and 4 from J, leaving 14 bases between them. The germline V gene encodes CDR1 SQVTM and CDR2 ANQGSEA. The chain's CDR3 is CSGGGGAYEQYF. CDR3 coding DNA: TGCAGCGGAGGGGGGGGAGCTTACGAGCAGTACTTC.

This chain uses TRBV6-6 with TRBJ1-5; TRBD1 is a possible D gene (5 bases). There are 13 residues in the CDR3. Trimming took 3 bases from V and 6 from J, leaving 9 bases between them. Per germline, CDR1 MNHNY and CDR2 SVGAGI (reference sequence). The DNA for the CDR3 is TGTGCCAGCAGTTATAACCAGGGTCAGCCCCAGCATTTT. Translation: CASSYNQGQPQHF.

V and J are TRBV6-1 and TRBJ1-4; D is unresolved. The V gene's germline CDR1 is MNHNS and CDR2 SASEGT. The V end lost 5 bases, the J end lost 8 bases, and 9 bases lay between the germline ends. The CDR3 consists of 12 residues. CDR3 in amino acids: CASSHPTEKLFF. The CDR3 DNA follows: TGTGCCAGCAGTCACCCGACAGAAAAACTGTTTTTT.

The CDR3 loop reads CASSISTQGFYEQYF. The CDR3 coding sequence is TGTGCCAGTAGTATCTCGACCCAGGGTTTCTACGAGCAGTACTTC. The chain carries TRBV19 and TRBJ2-7, with D possibly TRBD1 on 5 matching bases. There are 15 residues in the CDR3. V lost 3 bases, J lost 3 bases, and 15 bases lay in between. CDR1 and CDR2 (germline): LNHDA, SQIVND (reference sequence).

The chain combines TRBV6-5 with TRBJ2-3; 11 nucleotides match TRBD2. Per germline, CDR1 MNHEY and CDR2 SVGAGI. V shed 0 bases and J 6 bases; nucleotides not matched to a gene: 5. The CDR3 extends over 16 amino acids. As DNA, the CDR3 is TGTGCCAGCAGTTACTCGGGCCTAGCGGGGGGTGATACGCAGTATTTT. Its translation is CASSYSGLAGGDTQYF.